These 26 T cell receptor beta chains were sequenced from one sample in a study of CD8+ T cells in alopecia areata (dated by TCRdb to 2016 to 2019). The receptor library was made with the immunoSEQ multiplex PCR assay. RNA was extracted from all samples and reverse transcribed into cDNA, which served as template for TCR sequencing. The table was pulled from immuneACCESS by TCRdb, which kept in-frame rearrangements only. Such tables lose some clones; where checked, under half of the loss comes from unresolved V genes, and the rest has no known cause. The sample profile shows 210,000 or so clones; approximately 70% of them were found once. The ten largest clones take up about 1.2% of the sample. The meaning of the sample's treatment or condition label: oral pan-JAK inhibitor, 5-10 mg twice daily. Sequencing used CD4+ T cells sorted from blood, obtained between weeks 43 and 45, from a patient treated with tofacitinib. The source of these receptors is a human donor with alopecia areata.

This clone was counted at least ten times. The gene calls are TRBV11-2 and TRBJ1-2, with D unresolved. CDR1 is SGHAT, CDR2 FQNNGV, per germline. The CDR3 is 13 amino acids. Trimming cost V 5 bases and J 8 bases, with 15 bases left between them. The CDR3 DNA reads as TGTGCCAGCAGCCCTACGACGGGAGCAGGCTACACCTTC. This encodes CASSPTTGAGYTF.

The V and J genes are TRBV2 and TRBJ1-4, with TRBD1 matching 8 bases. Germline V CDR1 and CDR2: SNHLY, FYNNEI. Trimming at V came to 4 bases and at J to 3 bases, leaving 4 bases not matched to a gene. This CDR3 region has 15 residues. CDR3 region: CASSGQGNSNEKLFF. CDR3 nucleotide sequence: TGTGCCAGCAGTGGACAGGGGAACTCTAATGAAAAACTGTTTTTT.

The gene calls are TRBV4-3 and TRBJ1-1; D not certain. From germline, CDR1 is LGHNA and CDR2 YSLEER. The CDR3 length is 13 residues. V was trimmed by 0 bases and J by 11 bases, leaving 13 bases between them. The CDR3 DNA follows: TGCGCCAGCAGCCAAGACGCGGGTTTTGGGGCTTTCTTT. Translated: CASSQDAGFGAFF.

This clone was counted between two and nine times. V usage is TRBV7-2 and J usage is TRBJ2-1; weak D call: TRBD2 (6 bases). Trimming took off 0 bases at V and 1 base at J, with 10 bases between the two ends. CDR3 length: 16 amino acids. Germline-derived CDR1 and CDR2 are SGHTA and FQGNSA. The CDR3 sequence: CASSLAGGLSYNEQFF. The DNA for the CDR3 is TGTGCCAGCAGCTTAGCCGGGGGTCTATCCTACAATGAGCAGTTCTTC.

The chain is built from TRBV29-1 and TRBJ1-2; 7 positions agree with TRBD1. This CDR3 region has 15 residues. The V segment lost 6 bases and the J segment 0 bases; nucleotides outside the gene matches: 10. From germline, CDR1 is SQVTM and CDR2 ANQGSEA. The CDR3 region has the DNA TGCAGCGTGCGGTTACAGGGGAAAGCTAACTATGGCTACACCTTC. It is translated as CSVRLQGKANYGYTF.

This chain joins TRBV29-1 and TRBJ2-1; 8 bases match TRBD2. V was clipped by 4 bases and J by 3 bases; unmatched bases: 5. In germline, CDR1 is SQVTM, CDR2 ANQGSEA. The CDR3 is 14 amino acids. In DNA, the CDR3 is TGCAGCGTTGTCAGGAGCGGGGGCTACAATGAGCAGTTCTTC. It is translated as CSVVRSGGYNEQFF.

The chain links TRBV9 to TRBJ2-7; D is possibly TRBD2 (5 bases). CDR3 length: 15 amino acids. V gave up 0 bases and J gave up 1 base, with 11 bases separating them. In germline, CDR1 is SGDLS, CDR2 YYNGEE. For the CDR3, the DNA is TGTGCCAGCAGCGTAGACACGGGGTATTCCTACGAGCAGTACTTC. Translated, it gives CASSVDTGYSYEQYF.

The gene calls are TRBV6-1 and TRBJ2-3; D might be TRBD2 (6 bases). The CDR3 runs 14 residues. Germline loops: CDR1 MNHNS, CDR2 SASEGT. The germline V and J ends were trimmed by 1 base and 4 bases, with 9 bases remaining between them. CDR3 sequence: CASSEGGGADTQYF. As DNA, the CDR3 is TGTGCCAGCAGTGAAGGGGGCGGGGCAGATACGCAGTATTTT.

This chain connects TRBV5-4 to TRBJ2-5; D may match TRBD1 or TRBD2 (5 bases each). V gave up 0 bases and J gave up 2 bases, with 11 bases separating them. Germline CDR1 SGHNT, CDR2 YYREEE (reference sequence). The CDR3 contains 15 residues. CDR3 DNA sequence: TGTGCCAGCAGCTTGGGGGGACGACAACAAGAGACCCAGTACTTC. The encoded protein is CASSLGGRQQETQYF. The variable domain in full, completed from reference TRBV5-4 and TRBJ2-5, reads ETGVTQSPTHLIKTRGQQVTLRCSSQSGHNTVSWYQQALGQGPQFIFQYYREEENGRGNFPPRFSGLQFPNYSSELNVNALELDDSALYLCASSLGGRQQETQYFGPGTRLLVL.

CDR3 in DNA: TGTGCCTGGAGAGCTATATATGGCTACACCTTC. This translates into CAWRAIYGYTF. The chain recombines TRBV30 with TRBJ1-2; D gene unclear. Trimming removed 3 bases at V and 5 bases at J, with 7 bases between. Germline V CDR1 and CDR2: GTSNPN, SVGIG (reference sequence). This CDR3 has 11 amino acids. Full variable domain (missing parts from reference TRBV30 and TRBJ1-2): SQTIHQWPATLVQPVGSPLSLECTVEGTSNPNLYWYRQAAGRGLQLLFYSVGIGQISSEVPQNLSASRPQDRQFILSSKKLLLSDSGFYLCAWRAIYGYTFGSGTRLTVV.

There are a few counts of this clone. The CDR3 region has the DNA TGTGCCAGCAGCCTGAATTTACCCGATACGCAGTATTTT. Residues: CASSLNLPDTQYF. This chain uses TRBV14 with TRBJ2-3, with D hard to call. Trimming left V 4 bases short and J 6 bases short, with 11 bases between. The CDR3 runs 13 residues. Germline assignment: CDR1 SGHDN and CDR2 FVKESK. The full variable domain, rest sourced from reference TRBV14 and TRBJ2-3, is EAGVTQFPSHSVIEKGQTVTLRCDPISGHDNLYWYRRVMGKEIKFLLHFVKESKQDESGMPNNRFLAERTGGTYSTLKVQPAELEDSGVYFCASSLNLPDTQYFGPGTRLTVL.

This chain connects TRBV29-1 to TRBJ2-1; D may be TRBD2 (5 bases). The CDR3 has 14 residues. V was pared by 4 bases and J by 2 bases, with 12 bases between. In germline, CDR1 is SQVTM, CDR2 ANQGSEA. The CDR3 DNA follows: TGCAGCGTTGGATTGCTAGCCCCCTACAATGAGCAGTTCTTC. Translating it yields CSVGLLAPYNEQFF.

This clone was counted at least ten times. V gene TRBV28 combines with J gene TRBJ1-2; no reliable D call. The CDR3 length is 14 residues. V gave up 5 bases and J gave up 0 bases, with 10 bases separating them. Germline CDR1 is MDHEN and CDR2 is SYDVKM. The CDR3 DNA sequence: TGTGCCAGCAGTCTAGGAGCAGCTAACTATGGCTACACCTTC. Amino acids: CASSLGAANYGYTF.

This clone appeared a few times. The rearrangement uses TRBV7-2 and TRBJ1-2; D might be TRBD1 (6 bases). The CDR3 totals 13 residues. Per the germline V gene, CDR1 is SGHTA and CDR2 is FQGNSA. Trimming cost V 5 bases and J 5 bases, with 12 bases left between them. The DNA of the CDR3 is TGTGCCAGCAGCCCACAGGGACGGTATGGCTACACCTTC. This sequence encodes CASSPQGRYGYTF.

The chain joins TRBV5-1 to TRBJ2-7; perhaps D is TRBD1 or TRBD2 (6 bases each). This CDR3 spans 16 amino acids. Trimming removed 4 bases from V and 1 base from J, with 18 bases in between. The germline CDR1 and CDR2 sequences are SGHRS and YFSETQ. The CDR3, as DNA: TGCGCCAGCAGCATAATGATCGGGGGCCTTTCCTACGAGCAGTACTTC. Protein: CASSIMIGGLSYEQYF.

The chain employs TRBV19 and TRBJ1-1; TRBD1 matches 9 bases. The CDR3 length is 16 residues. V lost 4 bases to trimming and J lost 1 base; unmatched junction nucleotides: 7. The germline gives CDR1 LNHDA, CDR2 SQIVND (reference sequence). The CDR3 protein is CASSRGRTGANTEAFF. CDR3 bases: TGTGCCAGTAGTAGGGGTCGGACAGGGGCGAACACTGAAGCTTTCTTT.

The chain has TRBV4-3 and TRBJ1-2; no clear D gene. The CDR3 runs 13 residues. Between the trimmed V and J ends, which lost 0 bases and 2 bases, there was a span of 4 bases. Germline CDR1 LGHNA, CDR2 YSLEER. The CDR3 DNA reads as TGCGCCAGCAGCCAAGAACAGAACTATGGCTACACCTTC. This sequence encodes CASSQEQNYGYTF.

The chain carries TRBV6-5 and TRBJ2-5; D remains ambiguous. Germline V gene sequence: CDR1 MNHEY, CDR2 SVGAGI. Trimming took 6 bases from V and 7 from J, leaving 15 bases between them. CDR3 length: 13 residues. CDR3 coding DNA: TGTGCCAGCAGGATGACTTTGGATGGGACCCAGTACTTC. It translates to CASRMTLDGTQYF.

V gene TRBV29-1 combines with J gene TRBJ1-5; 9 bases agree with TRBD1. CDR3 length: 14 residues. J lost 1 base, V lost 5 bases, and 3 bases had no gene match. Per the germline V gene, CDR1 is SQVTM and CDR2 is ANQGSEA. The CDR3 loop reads CSVLDRGSNQPQHF. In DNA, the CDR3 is TGCAGCGTTTTAGACAGGGGGAGCAATCAGCCCCAGCATTTT.

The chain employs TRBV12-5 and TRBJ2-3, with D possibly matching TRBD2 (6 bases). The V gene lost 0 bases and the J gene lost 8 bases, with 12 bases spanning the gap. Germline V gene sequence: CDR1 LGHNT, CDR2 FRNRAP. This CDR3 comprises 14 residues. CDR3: CASGLVGGAGTQYF. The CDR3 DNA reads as TGTGCTAGTGGTTTGGTTGGAGGGGCGGGTACGCAGTATTTT.

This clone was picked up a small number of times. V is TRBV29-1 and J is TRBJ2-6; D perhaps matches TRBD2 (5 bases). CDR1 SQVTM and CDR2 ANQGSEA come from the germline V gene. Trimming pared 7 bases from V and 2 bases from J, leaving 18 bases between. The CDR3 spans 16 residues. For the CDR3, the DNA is TGCAGCGCCTGGGGAACGGGGTCGGCTGGGGCCAACGTCCTGACTTTC. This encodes CSAWGTGSAGANVLTF.

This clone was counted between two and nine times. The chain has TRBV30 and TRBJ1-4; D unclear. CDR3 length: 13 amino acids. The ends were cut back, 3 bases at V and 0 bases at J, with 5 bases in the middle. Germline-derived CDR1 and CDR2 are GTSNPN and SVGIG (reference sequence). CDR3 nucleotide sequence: TGTGCCTGGAGACGTACAACTAATGAAAAACTGTTTTTT. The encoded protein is CAWRRTTNEKLFF.

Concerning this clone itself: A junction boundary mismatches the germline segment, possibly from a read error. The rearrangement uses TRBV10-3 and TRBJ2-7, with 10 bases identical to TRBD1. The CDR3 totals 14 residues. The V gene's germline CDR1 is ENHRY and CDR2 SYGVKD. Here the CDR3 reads CASSYGDRGYEQYF. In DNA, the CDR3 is TGTGCCAGCAGTTATGGGGACAGGGGATACGAGCAGTACTTC.

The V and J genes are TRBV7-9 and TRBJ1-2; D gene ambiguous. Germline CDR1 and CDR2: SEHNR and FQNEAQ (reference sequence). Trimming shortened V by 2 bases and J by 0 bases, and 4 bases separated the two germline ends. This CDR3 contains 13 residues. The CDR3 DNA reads TGTGCCAGCAGCTTATCCTCTAACTATGGCTACACCTTC. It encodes CASSLSSNYGYTF.

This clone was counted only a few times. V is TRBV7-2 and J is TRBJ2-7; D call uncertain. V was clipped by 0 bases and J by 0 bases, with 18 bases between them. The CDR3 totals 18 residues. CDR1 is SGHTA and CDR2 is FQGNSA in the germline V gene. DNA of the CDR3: TGTGCCAGCAGCTTAGCATCATTCGCGAACGTCCCCTCCTACGAGCAGTACTTC. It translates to CASSLASFANVPSYEQYF.

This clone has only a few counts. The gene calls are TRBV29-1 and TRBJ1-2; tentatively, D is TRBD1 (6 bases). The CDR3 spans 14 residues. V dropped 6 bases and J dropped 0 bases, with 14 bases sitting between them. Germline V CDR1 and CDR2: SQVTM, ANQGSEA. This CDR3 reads CSVAGQHSNYGYTF. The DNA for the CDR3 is TGCAGCGTGGCTGGACAGCATTCTAACTATGGCTACACCTTC.